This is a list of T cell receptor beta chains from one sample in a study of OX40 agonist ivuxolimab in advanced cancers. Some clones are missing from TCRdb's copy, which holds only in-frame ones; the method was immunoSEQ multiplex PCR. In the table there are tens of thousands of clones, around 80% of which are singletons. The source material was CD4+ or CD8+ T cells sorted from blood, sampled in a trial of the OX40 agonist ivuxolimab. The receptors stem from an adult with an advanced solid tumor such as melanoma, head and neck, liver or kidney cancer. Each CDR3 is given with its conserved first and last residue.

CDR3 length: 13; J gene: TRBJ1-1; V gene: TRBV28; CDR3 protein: CASSLTGYTEAFF
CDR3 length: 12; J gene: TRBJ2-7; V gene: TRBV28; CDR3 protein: CASSLAGNEQYF
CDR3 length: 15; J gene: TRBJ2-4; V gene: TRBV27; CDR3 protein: CASGTSGGAKNIQYF
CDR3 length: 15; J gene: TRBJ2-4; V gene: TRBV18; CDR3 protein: CASSPYGQGENIQYF
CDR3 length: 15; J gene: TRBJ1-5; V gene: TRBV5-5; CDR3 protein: CASSLDISSNQPQHF
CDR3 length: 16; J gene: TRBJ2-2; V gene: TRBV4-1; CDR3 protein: CASSQEAGGLSGELFF
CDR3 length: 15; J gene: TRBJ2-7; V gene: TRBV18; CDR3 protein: CASSPGQGPTYEQYF
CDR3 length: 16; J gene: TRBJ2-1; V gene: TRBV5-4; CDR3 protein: CASSDQQGGSYNEQFF
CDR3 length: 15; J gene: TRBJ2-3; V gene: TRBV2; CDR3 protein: CASGLAGTGTDTQYF
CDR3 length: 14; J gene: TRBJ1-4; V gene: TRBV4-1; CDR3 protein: CASSQVGLYEKLFF
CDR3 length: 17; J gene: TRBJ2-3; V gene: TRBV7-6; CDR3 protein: CASSSIDRGEGTDTQYF
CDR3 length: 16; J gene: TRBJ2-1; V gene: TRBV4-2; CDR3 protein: CASSRLAGSSYNEQFF
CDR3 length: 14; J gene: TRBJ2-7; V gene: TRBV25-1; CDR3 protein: CASSLGTVAYEQYF
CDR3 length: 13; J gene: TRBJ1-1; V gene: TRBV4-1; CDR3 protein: CASSQGGPALAFF
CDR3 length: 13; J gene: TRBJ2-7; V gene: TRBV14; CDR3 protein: CASSYTTSPEQYF
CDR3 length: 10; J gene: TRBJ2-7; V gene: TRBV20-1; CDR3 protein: CSADSYEQYF
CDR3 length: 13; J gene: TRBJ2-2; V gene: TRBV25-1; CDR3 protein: CASRPQNTGELFF
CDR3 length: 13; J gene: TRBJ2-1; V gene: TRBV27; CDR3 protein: CASSLNSYNEQFF
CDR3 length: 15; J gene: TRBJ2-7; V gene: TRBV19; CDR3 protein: CASSPPYRGRHEQYF
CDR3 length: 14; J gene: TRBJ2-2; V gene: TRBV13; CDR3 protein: CASSRSGAAGELFF
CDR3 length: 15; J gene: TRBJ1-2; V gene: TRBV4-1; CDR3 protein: CASSHPGQGAYGYTF
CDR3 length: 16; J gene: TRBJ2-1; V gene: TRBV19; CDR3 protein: CASSISKGQGLNEQFF
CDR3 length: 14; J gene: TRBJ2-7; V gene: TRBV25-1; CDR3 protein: CASSEWGGAYEQYF
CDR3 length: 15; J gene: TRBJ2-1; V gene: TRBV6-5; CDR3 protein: CASSALAGGYNEQFF
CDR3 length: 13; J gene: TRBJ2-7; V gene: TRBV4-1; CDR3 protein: CASSQGQNYEQYF
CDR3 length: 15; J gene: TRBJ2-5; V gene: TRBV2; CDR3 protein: CASCKGWMGQETQYF
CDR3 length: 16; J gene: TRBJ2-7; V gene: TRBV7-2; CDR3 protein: CASSSRRTSGLYEQYF
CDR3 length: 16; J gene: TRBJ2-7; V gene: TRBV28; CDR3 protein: CASSSPGTGASYEQYF
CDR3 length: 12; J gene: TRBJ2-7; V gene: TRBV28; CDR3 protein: CASSPDSYEQYF
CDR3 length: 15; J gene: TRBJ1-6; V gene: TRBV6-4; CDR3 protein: CASSERDSFGSPLHF
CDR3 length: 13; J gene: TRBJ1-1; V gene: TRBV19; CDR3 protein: CASSIGRNTEAFF
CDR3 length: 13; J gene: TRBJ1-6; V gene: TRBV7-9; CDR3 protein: CASSFQMESPLHF
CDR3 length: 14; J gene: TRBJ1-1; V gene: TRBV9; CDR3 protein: CASSVEGSGTEAFF
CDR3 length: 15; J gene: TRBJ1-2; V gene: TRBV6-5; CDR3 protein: CASSYSITGGEGYTF
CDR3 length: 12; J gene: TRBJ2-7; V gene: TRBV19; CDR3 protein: CASSIDPYEQYF